These 10 T cell receptor beta chains were sequenced from one sample in a study of beta chain features in type 1 diabetes (dated by TCRdb to the late 2010s). The protocol used for the library was the immunoSEQ multiplex PCR assay. The entire isolated RNA was reverse transcribed using the High Capacity cDNA Reverse Transcription Kit, and thus expressed TCRB transcripts were sequenced. Imported from immuneACCESS, the table was reduced by TCRdb to in-frame sequences with V and J called. These copies leave out some clones; in studies compared against another copy, an unresolved V gene accounts for under half, and the cause of the remainder is not known. The sample contains fewer than 150,000 clones, less than 9% of them found a single time. More than 1.1% of the sample is taken by the ten largest. Material for sequencing was central memory CD4+ T cells from blood. All receptors come from a woman in her twenties or thirties in good health.

This clone was detected a few times. The genes are TRBV7-6 and TRBJ2-7; D might be TRBD2 (5 bases). Germline values: CDR1 SGHVS, CDR2 FNYEAQ. This CDR3 contains 13 residues. Trimming shortened V by 3 bases and J by 4 bases, and 10 bases separated the two germline ends. CDR3 region: CASSFPAGYEQYF. The CDR3 coding sequence is TGTGCCAGCAGCTTTCCGGCGGGTTACGAGCAGTACTTC.

This clone was seen a few times. The rearrangement joins TRBV7-9 to TRBJ2-5, with 8 bases fitting TRBD2. The CDR3 spans 13 residues. V lost 11 bases to trimming and J lost 3 bases; unmatched junction nucleotides: 8. Germline V gene lookup returns CDR1 SEHNR and CDR2 FQNEAQ (reference sequence). The CDR3 DNA sequence: TGTGCCGCCGCGGGACTAGAAAAAGAGACCCAGTACTTC. Translation gives CAAAGLEKETQYF.

This clone was seen only a few times. V gene TRBV7-2 combines with J gene TRBJ1-5; 8 positions match TRBD1. The CDR3 runs 13 residues. Per the germline V gene, CDR1 is SGHTA and CDR2 is FQGNSA. V shed 5 bases, J shed 7 bases, and the junction held 4 bases outside the gene matches. CDR3 coding DNA: TGTGCCAGCAGCGTCAGGGGGCAGCAGCCCCAGCATTTT. It yields the protein CASSVRGQQPQHF.

This clone has more than one count but fewer than ten. V and J are TRBV4-1 and TRBJ2-7, with 8 bases identical to TRBD2. Germline CDR1 is MGHRA and CDR2 is YSYEKL. J lost 1 base, V lost 6 bases, and 11 bases had no gene match. CDR3 length equals 16 residues. In nucleotides, the CDR3 is TGCGCCAGCAGACGAGACTCGACTAGCGAATCCTACGAGCAGTACTTC. Encoded protein: CASRRDSTSESYEQYF.

This clone came up a few times. The chain uses TRBV30 and TRBJ2-1; 10 nucleotides align to TRBD2. The junction had 8 bases not matched to a gene; V was cut back by 5 bases and J by 7 bases. This CDR3 is 14 amino acids long. Per germline, CDR1 GTSNPN and CDR2 SVGIG (reference sequence). The CDR3 region is CAWERTTSGNEQFF. The CDR3 nucleotides are TGTGCCTGGGAGAGGACGACTAGCGGGAATGAGCAGTTCTTC. The entire variable domain, with the rest obtained from reference TRBV30 and TRBJ2-1, is as follows: SQTIHQWPATLVQPVGSPLSLECTVEGTSNPNLYWYRQAAGRGLQLLFYSVGIGQISSEVPQNLSASRPQDRQFILSSKKLLLSDSGFYLCAWERTTSGNEQFFGPGTRLTVL.

V gene TRBV15 combines with J gene TRBJ2-2; perhaps TRBD2 as D (6 bases). The V gene's germline CDR1 is LNHNV and CDR2 YYDKDF (reference sequence). Trimming removed 0 bases at V and 3 bases at J, with 11 bases between. CDR3 length equals 16 residues. CDR3: CATSRDIGLYTGELFF. DNA for the CDR3: TGTGCCACCAGCAGAGATATCGGACTATACACCGGGGAGCTGTTTTTT.

V usage is TRBV29-1 and J usage is TRBJ2-3, with 12 bases fitting TRBD2. The CDR3 spans 16 residues. V gave up 1 base and J gave up 6 bases; unmatched junction bases: 8. Germline values: CDR1 SQVTM, CDR2 ANQGSEA. The CDR3 DNA reads as TGCAGCGTTGAAGTGGGACTAGCGGGCTTGGAGGATACGCAGTATTTT. It specifies CSVEVGLAGLEDTQYF.

Only a few counts were recorded for this clone. The rearrangement joins TRBV29-1 to TRBJ1-4; 9 bases are shared with TRBD1. J was trimmed by 0 bases and V by 3 bases; bases with no gene match: 8. CDR3 size: 17 residues. The V gene's germline CDR1 is SQVTM and CDR2 ANQGSEA. The CDR3 reads CSVDAGQGLTTNEKLFF. The CDR3 DNA follows: TGCAGCGTTGACGCGGGACAGGGTCTGACAACTAATGAAAAACTGTTTTTT.

The chain couples TRBV27 to TRBJ2-5, with 12 bases that match TRBD1. The CDR3 loop spans 16 amino acids. The germline gives CDR1 MNHEY, CDR2 SMNVEV (reference sequence). Unmatched junction bases numbered 4, after V lost 0 bases and J lost 5 bases. CDR3 coding DNA: TGTGCCAGCAGTTTATCCGGGACAGGGGGCCGGGAGACCCAGTACTTC. Translated: CASSLSGTGGRETQYF.

The J gene is TRBJ2-1, the V gene TRBV2, with TRBD2 identical over 9 bases. Looked up from germline, CDR1 is SNHLY and CDR2 is FYNNEI. CDR3 size: 15 residues. V trimming: 5 bases; J trimming: 9 bases; junction bases outside the gene matches: 11. The CDR3 is CASSFLASGMFEQFF. The CDR3, as DNA: TGTGCCAGCAGTTTTTTAGCTAGCGGGATGTTTGAGCAGTTCTTC.